These 26 T cell receptor beta chains share one sample of origin, sequenced in a study of early T cells in non-severe SARS-CoV-2 infection. Each CDR3 protein is one row after TCRdb ran MiXCR on the 5' RACE reads. The sample lists 85,000 to 100,000 distinct CDR3 sequences; around 14% were seen once. The material sequenced was whole blood. These TCRs come from an adult who was a healthcare worker with PCR-confirmed SARS-CoV-2 infection or an uninfected control (not recorded which).

This clonotype was recorded many times. This sequence joins TRBV12-3 or TRBV12-4 and TRBJ2-1, with D maybe TRBD1 (6 bases). The V gene lost 5 bases and the J gene lost 7 bases, with 24 bases spanning the gap. The CDR3 is made up of 17 amino acids. CDR3 protein: CASSALLTGAPGNEQFF. The CDR3 DNA reads TGTGCCAGCAGTGCCCTACTGACAGGAGCGCCGGGAAATGAGCAGTTCTTC.

The chain carries TRBV6-1 and TRBJ2-7, with D possibly TRBD1 on 7 matching bases. The CDR3 runs 13 residues. Germline V gives CDR1 MNHNS, CDR2 SASEGT. Trimming removed 8 bases from V and 3 bases from J, with 14 bases in between. CDR3 DNA sequence: TGTGCCAGCCGTAGCCAGGGGGGCTACGAGCAGTACTTC. Protein product: CASRSQGGYEQYF.

This clonotype was detected many times. The J gene is TRBJ1-5, the V gene TRBV12-3 or TRBV12-4, with 9 bases lining up with TRBD1. Trimming cost V 7 bases and J 7 bases; bases outside gene matches: 8. The CDR3 has 14 amino acids. The CDR3 sequence is CASTRTGDGQPQHF. The CDR3 DNA is TGTGCCAGCACCAGGACAGGGGACGGACAGCCCCAGCATTTT.

The chain recombines TRBV15 with TRBJ2-7; D gene ambiguous. This CDR3 region has 13 residues. Germline loops: CDR1 LNHNV, CDR2 YYDKDF (reference sequence). The ends were cut back, 8 bases at V and 1 base at J, with 12 bases in the middle. The CDR3 DNA follows: TGTGCCACCGCTCGGACGTATTCCTACGAGCAGTACTTC. This codes for CATARTYSYEQYF.

This clonotype was seen only a few times. The chain combines TRBV7-2 with TRBJ2-5; D unresolved. This CDR3 contains 11 residues. V shed 5 bases and J shed 2 bases, with 3 bases lying between them. In germline, CDR1 is SGHTA, CDR2 FQGNSA. The CDR3, as DNA: TGTGCCAGCAGCATGCAAGAGACCCAGTACTTC. Translated: CASSMQETQYF.

This clonotype was observed at least ten times. The rearrangement uses TRBV5-1 and TRBJ2-7; 7 bases align to TRBD2. CDR1 is SGHRS and CDR2 is YFSETQ in the germline V gene. The CDR3 runs 14 residues. Germline trimming cut 5 bases from V and 1 base from J; bases unmatched to any gene: 6. CDR3 amino acids: CASRGTTGSYEQYF. In DNA form, the CDR3 reads TGCGCCAGCAGGGGGACTACGGGGTCCTACGAGCAGTACTTC.

This clonotype was detected a few times. The rearrangement links TRBV20-1 to TRBJ2-7, with D tentatively TRBD1 (6 bases). The CDR3 has 14 residues. The V end was cut by 6 bases, the J end by 6 bases, with 21 bases between. The V gene's germline CDR1 is DFQATT and CDR2 SNEGSKA (reference sequence). CDR3 DNA sequence: TGCAGTGCCAAAGGGACATCCGCTTGGGGCGAGCAGTACTTC. Translation gives CSAKGTSAWGEQYF.

V is TRBV7-9 and J is TRBJ2-5; 8 bases match TRBD1. The ends lost 5 bases at V and 4 bases at J; junction bases unmatched: 6. CDR3 length: 14 amino acids. Germline values: CDR1 SEHNR, CDR2 FQNEAQ (reference sequence). The CDR3 loop reads CASSANTGGETQYF. The CDR3 region has the DNA TGTGCCAGCAGCGCGAACACAGGGGGAGAGACCCAGTACTTC.

This clonotype was detected a few times. V is TRBV6-6 and J is TRBJ1-1; D gene uncertain. The V end lost 4 bases, the J end lost 8 bases, and 8 bases lay between the germline ends. The length of the CDR3 is 11 residues. The V gene's germline CDR1 is MNHNY and CDR2 SVGAGI (reference sequence). The CDR3 nucleotides read TGTGCCAGCAGTTTAGAAGTCGAAGCTTTCTTT. Translating it yields CASSLEVEAFF.

This clonotype has ten or more counts. V is TRBV7-2 and J is TRBJ1-3; D is unclear. Germline V gives CDR1 SGHTA, CDR2 FQGNSA. Between the trimmed V and J ends, which lost 1 base and 1 base, there was a span of 8 bases. The CDR3 sequence is 15 residues long. The CDR3 DNA follows: TGTGCCAGCAGCTTAGATCGGGCATCTGGAAACACCATATATTTT. Translation: CASSLDRASGNTIYF.

The genes are TRBV4-2 and TRBJ2-1, with 7 bases lining up with TRBD2. Germline CDR1 LGHNA, CDR2 YNFKEQ. V lost 0 bases, J lost 2 bases, and 7 bases stayed unmatched. There are 17 residues in the CDR3. The CDR3 spells CASSQEILGGPYNEQFF. The CDR3 DNA sequence: TGTGCCAGCAGCCAAGAGATATTGGGAGGGCCCTACAATGAGCAGTTCTTC.

This clonotype was detected ten times or more. The chain links TRBV10-1 to TRBJ2-3; 9 nucleotides align to TRBD2. V trimming: 0 bases; J trimming: 3 bases; junction bases outside the gene matches: 13. The germline CDR1 and CDR2 sequences are WNHNN and SYGVQD (reference sequence). The CDR3 covers 19 residues. CDR3 sequence (DNA): TGCGCCAGCAGTGAGTCGTTTGGCGGGGGGGCCGGACCAACAGATACGCAGTATTTT. Translated: CASSESFGGGAGPTDTQYF.

This clonotype was detected ten times or more. V gene TRBV20-1 combines with J gene TRBJ2-4; D assignment may be TRBD1 or TRBD2 (5 bases each). Trimming removed 1 base from V and 1 base from J, with 20 bases in between. The CDR3 has 18 residues. Per the germline V gene, CDR1 is DFQATT and CDR2 is SNEGSKA (reference sequence). CDR3 sequence reads: CSARAYRGVLLAKNIQYF. The CDR3 DNA follows: TGCAGTGCTAGAGCATATAGAGGGGTTTTGTTGGCCAAAAACATTCAGTACTTC.

The chain is built from TRBV20-1 and TRBJ1-2, with 7 nucleotides matching TRBD1. The CDR3 covers 16 residues. Looked up from germline, CDR1 is DFQATT and CDR2 is SNEGSKA (reference sequence). The junction had 20 bases not matched to a gene; V was cut back by 5 bases and J by 8 bases. In DNA, the CDR3 is TGCAGTGCTCTGACAGGGAGATATGCAGTCTCGCGGGGCTACACCTTC. This sequence encodes CSALTGRYAVSRGYTF.

This clonotype came up many times. J is TRBJ2-5 and V is TRBV10-2; D possibly uses TRBD1 or TRBD2 (5 bases each). Trimming cost V 8 bases and J 0 bases, with 16 bases left between them. Germline V lookup: CDR1 WSHSY, CDR2 SAAADI. The CDR3 sequence is 15 residues long. This CDR3 is CASGERKGYQETQYF. DNA of the CDR3: TGCGCCAGCGGGGAGCGTAAGGGGTACCAAGAGACCCAGTACTTC.

V and J are TRBV5-1 and TRBJ2-2; a possible D gene is TRBD2 (5 bases). The CDR3 is 15 residues long. The V gene's germline CDR1 is SGHRS and CDR2 YFSETQ. V dropped 1 base and J dropped 6 bases, with 13 bases sitting between them. CDR3 DNA sequence: TGCGCCAGCAGCTTGTCTCGGGGTCTCGCCGGGGAGCTGTTTTTT. This codes for CASSLSRGLAGELFF.

This clonotype was found a few times. The chain carries TRBV4-1 and TRBJ2-2; 12 bases are shared with TRBD1. CDR3 size: 18 residues. Germline lookup yields CDR1 MGHRA and CDR2 YSYEKL. Losses at the gene ends were 1 base for V and 7 bases for J; bases not matched to a gene: 10. In nucleotides, the CDR3 is TGCGCCAGCAGCCAAGGTCTCCGGGGACAGGGGGCGGTCGGGGAGCTGTTTTTT. Translating gives CASSQGLRGQGAVGELFF.

In this sample, this clonotype turned up many times. The chain uses TRBV7-6 and TRBJ2-5; D gene unclear. The CDR3 covers 12 residues. V lost 0 bases and J 5 bases, leaving 4 bases between the germline ends. CDR1 is SGHVS and CDR2 is FNYEAQ in the germline V gene. For the CDR3, the DNA is TGTGCCAGCAGCTTAGCGCTGGAGACCCAGTACTTC. Amino acid sequence: CASSLALETQYF.

In its sample, this clonotype was seen a few times. The V gene is TRBV29-1, the J gene TRBJ1-5; D not resolved. Germline CDR1 is SQVTM and CDR2 is ANQGSEA. The CDR3 consists of 14 residues. V was clipped by 3 bases and J by 2 bases, with 11 bases between them. This chain's CDR3 is CSVDGGGGNQPQHF. The CDR3 region has the DNA TGCAGCGTTGACGGAGGTGGTGGCAATCAGCCCCAGCATTTT.

This clonotype was seen at least ten times. The J gene is TRBJ2-3, the V gene TRBV11-1; D may correspond to TRBD1 or TRBD2 (5 bases each). In germline, CDR1 is SGHAT, CDR2 FQDESV (reference sequence). V lost 3 bases and J 0 bases, leaving 13 bases between the germline ends. This CDR3 contains 16 residues. Here the CDR3 DNA reads TGTGCCAGCAGCTTCGGGACGACGTCTAGCACAGATACGCAGTATTTT. This encodes CASSFGTTSSTDTQYF.

This sequence joins TRBV29-1 and TRBJ2-3; D perhaps matches TRBD2 (6 bases). Germline V gene data show CDR1 as SQVTM and CDR2 as ANQGSEA. The V end was cut by 6 bases, the J end by 3 bases, with 22 bases between. CDR3 length: 16 residues. The DNA for the CDR3 is TGCAGCGTGACGCCTCCGGGACTCTCAAGGACAGATACGCAGTATTTT. It yields the protein CSVTPPGLSRTDTQYF.

This clonotype turned up a few times. The rearrangement uses TRBV7-2 and TRBJ2-3; 7 bases fit TRBD1. After removal of 7 bases from V and 1 base from J, the junction contained 8 bases not matched to a gene. Germline CDR1 reads SGHTA; CDR2 reads FQGNSA. The CDR3 is 15 amino acids. CDR3 sequence: CASNQGVFRTDTQYF. The CDR3 DNA reads TGTGCCAGCAACCAGGGGGTTTTCCGCACAGATACGCAGTATTTT.

This clonotype was counted at least ten times. CDR3: CASRKDSYSGNTIYF. The CDR3 coding sequence is TGTGCCAGCAGAAAAGACAGCTACTCTGGAAACACCATATATTTT. The J gene is TRBJ1-3, the V gene TRBV25-1; possibly TRBD1 for D (5 bases). V lost 6 bases to trimming and J lost 0 bases, with 12 bases between them. CDR3 length: 15 amino acids. Germline V gene lookup returns CDR1 MGHDK and CDR2 SYGVNS.

In its sample, this clonotype was seen many times. The chain has TRBV11-2 and TRBJ2-5; no clear D gene. Per germline, CDR1 SGHAT and CDR2 FQNNGV. There are 15 residues in the CDR3. V gave up 4 bases and J gave up 9 bases, with 21 bases separating them. The CDR3 reads CASSSLGPLGVAQYF. The CDR3 DNA follows: TGTGCCAGCAGCTCTCTAGGCCCACTTGGGGTGGCCCAGTACTTC.

This clonotype is a singleton in its sample. J is TRBJ2-6 and V is TRBV7-6; TRBD1 matches 7 bases. This CDR3 has 17 residues. V dropped 1 base and J dropped 0; count of bases not matched to a gene: 3. CDR1 SGHVS and CDR2 FNYEAQ come from the germline V gene. Here the CDR3 reads CASSLGTGRSGANVLTF. DNA of the CDR3: TGTGCCAGCAGCTTAGGGACAGGCCGCTCTGGGGCCAACGTCCTGACTTTC.

This clonotype appeared many times. V and J are TRBV7-2 and TRBJ1-1; TRBD1 might be the D (5 bases). Germline CDR1 is SGHTA and CDR2 is FQGNSA. Trimming removed 0 bases at V and 1 base at J, with 6 bases between. This CDR3 has 14 residues. DNA for the CDR3: TGTGCCAGCAGCTTAGCAGGGACGAACACTGAAGCTTTCTTT. Amino acid sequence: CASSLAGTNTEAFF.